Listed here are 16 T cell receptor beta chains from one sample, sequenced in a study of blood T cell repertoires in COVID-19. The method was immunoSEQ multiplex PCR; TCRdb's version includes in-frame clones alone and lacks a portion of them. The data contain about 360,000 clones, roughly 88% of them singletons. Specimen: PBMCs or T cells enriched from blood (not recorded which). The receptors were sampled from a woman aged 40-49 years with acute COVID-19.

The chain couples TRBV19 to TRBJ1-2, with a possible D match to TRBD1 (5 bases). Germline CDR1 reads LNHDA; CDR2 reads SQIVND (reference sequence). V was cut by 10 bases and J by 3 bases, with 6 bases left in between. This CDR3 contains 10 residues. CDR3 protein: CATRDYGYTF. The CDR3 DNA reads TGTGCCACCAGGGACTATGGCTACACCTTC.

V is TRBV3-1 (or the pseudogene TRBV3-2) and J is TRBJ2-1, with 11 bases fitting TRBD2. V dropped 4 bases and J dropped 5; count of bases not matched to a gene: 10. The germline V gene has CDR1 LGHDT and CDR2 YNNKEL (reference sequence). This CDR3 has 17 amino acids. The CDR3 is CASSPWVAGGHHNEQFF. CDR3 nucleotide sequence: TGTGCCAGCAGCCCCTGGGTAGCGGGGGGGCACCACAATGAGCAGTTCTTC.

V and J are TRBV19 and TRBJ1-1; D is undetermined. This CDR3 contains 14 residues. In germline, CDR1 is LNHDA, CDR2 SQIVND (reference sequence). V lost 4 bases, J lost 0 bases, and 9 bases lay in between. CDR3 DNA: TGTGCCAGTAGTAGGTCCAGTGTGAACACTGAAGCTTTCTTT. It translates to CASSRSSVNTEAFF. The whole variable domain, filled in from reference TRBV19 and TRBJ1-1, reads DGGITQSPKYLFRKEGQNVTLSCEQNLNHDAMYWYRQDPGQGLRLIYYSQIVNDFQKGDIAEGYSVSREKKESFPLTVTSAQKNPTAFYLCASSRSSVNTEAFFGQGTRLTVV.

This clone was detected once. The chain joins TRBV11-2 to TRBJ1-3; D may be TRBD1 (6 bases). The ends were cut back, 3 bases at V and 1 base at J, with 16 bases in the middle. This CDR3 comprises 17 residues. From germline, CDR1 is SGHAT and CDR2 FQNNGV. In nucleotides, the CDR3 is TGTGCCAGCAGCTTCAGGGGCGAGCGCCCTTCTGGAAACACCATATATTTT. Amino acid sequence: CASSFRGERPSGNTIYF.

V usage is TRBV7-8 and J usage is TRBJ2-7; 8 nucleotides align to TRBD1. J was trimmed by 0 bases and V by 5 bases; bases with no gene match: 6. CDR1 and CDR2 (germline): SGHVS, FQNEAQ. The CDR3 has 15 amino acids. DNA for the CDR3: TGTGCCAGCAGCGAGTGGACAGGGAGCTCCTACGAGCAGTACTTC. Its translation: CASSEWTGSSYEQYF.

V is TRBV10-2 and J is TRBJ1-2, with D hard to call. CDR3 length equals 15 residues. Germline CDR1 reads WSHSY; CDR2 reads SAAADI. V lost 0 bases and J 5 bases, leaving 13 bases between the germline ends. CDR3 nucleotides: TGCGCCAGCAGTGAGTCCCCTGAGGGAGGATATGGCTACACCTTC. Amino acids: CASSESPEGGYGYTF.

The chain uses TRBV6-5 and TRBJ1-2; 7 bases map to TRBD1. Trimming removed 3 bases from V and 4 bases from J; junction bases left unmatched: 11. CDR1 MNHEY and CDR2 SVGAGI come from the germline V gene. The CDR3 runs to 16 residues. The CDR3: CASSYEGQGVIYGYTF. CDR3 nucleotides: TGTGCCAGCAGTTATGAAGGTCAGGGGGTTATCTATGGCTACACCTTC.

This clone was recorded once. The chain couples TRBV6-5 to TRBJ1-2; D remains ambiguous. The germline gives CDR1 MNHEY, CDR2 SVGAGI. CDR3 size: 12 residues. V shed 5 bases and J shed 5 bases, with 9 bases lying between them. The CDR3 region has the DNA TGTGCCAGCAGTCGTTGGAGTTATGGCTACACCTTC. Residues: CASSRWSYGYTF.

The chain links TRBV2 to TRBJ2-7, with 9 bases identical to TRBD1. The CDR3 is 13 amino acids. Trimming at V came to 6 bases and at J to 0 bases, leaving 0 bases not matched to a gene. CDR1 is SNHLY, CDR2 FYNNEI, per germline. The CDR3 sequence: CASRTGGSYEQYF. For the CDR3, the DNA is TGTGCCAGCAGGACAGGGGGCTCCTACGAGCAGTACTTC.

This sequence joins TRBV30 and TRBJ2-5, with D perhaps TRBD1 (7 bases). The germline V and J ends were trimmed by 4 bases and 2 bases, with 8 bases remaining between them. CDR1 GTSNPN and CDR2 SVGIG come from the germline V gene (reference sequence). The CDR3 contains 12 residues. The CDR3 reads CAWTGGQETQYF. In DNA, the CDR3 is TGTGCCTGGACAGGGGGGCAAGAGACCCAGTACTTC.

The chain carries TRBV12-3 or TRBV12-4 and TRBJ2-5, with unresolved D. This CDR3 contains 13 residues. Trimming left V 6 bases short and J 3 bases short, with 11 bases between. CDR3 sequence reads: CASSPTRKETQYF. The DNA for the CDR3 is TGTGCCAGCAGCCCCACAAGAAAAGAGACCCAGTACTTC.

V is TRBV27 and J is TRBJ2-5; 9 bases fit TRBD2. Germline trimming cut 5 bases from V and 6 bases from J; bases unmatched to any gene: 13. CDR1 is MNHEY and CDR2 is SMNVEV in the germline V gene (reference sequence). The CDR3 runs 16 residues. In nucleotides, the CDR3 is TGTGCCAGCAGTCCCCCTCGCGGGGGGGCGATGAAGACCCAGTACTTC. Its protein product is CASSPPRGGAMKTQYF.

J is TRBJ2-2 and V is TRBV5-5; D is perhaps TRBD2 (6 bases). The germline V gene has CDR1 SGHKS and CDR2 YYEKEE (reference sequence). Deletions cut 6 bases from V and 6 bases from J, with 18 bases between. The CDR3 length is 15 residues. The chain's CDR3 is CASTPTGTQAGELFF. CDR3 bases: TGTGCCAGCACCCCGACTGGGACTCAGGCCGGGGAGCTGTTTTTT.

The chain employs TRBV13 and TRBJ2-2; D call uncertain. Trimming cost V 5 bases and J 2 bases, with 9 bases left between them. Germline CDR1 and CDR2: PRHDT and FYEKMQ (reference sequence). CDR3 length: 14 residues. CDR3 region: CASSVNYNTGELFF. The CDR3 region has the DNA TGTGCCAGCAGCGTCAACTATAACACCGGGGAGCTGTTTTTT. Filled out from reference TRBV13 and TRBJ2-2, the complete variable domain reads AAGVIQSPRHLIKEKRETATLKCYPIPRHDTVYWYQQGPGQDPQFLISFYEKMQSDKGSIPDRFSAQQFSDYHSELNMSSLELGDSALYFCASSVNYNTGELFFGEGSRLTVL.

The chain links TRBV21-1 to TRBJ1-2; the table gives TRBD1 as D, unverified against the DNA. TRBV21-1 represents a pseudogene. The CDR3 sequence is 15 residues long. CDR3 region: CASRYRPADMRGYTF. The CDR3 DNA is TGTGCCAGCAGATACCGACCGGCGGACATGAGGGGCTACACCTTC.

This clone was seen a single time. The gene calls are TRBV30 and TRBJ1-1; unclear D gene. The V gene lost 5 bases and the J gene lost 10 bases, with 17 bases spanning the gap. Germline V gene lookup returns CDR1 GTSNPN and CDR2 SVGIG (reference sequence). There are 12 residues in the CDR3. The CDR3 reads CAWRPGRGPAFF. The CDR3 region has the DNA TGTGCCTGGCGACCAGGTAGAGGGCCAGCTTTCTTT.